The sequence of this T cell receptor beta chain was determined in a study of control samples from healthy donors and cancer patients. Deletions cut 6 bases from V and 2 bases from J, with 13 bases between. The V gene's germline CDR1 is MNHNY and CDR2 SVGAGI (reference sequence). The CDR3 covers 14 residues. With regard to this clone: The sample holds other DNA sequences that translate to the same CDR3.

The data were produced by immunoSEQ multiplex PCR, yet TCRdb's version contains in-frame clones alone and is incomplete. The sample lists about 410,000 clones, 75% to 95% seen once, with around 6.4% in the top ten. The receptor was isolated from a man between 35 and 55 years old with head and neck cancer. Sequences were obtained from PBMCs. The chain employs TRBV6-6 and TRBJ1-2; D ambiguous. The CDR3 loop is CASSKLGENYGYTF. Written as DNA, the CDR3 is TGTGCCAGCAGCAAACTAGGAGAGAACTATGGCTACACCTTC.